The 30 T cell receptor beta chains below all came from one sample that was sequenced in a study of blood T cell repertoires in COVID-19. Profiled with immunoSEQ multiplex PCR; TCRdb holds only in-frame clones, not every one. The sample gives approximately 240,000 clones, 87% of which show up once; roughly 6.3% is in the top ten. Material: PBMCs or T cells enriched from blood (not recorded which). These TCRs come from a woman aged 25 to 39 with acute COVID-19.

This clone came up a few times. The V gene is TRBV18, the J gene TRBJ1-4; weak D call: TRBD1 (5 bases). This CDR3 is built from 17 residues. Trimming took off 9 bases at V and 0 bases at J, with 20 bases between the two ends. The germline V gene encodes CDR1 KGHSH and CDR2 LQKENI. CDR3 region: CASHLGGTQTTNEKLFF. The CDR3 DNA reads TGTGCCAGTCACCTAGGCGGGACGCAGACAACTAATGAAAAACTGTTTTTT.

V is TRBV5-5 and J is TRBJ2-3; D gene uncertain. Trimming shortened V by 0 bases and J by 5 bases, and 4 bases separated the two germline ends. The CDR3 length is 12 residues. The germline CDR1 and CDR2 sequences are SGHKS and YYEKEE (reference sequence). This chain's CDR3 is CASSLGGDTQYF. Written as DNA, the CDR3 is TGTGCCAGCAGCTTGGGAGGAGATACGCAGTATTTT.

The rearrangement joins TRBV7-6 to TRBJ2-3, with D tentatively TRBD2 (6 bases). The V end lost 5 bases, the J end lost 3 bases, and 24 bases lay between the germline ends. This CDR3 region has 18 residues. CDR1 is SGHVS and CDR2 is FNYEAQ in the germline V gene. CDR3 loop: CASSPGRSRDLGTDTQYF. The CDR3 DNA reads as TGTGCCAGCAGCCCGGGGCGTTCGCGGGACTTAGGAACAGATACGCAGTATTTT.

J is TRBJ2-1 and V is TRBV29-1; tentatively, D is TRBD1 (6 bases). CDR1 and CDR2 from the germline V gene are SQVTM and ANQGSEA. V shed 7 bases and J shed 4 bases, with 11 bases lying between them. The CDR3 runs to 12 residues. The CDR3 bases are TGCAGCGCCGACAGGACATACAATGAGCAGTTCTTC. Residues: CSADRTYNEQFF.

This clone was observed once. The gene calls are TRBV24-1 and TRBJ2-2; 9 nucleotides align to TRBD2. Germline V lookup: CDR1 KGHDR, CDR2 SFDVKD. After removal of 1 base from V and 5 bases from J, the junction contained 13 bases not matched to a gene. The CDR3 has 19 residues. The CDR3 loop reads CATSDFLAGGQSTTGELFF. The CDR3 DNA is TGTGCCACCAGTGATTTTTTGGCGGGAGGGCAGTCTACTACCGGGGAGCTGTTTTTT.

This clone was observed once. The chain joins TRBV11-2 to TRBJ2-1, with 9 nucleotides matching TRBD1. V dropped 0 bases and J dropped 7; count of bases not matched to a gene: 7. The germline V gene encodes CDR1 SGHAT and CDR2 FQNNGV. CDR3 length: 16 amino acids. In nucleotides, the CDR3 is TGTGCCAGCAGCTTAGATGTGCGGACAGGGGAGAATGAGCAGTTCTTC. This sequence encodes CASSLDVRTGENEQFF.

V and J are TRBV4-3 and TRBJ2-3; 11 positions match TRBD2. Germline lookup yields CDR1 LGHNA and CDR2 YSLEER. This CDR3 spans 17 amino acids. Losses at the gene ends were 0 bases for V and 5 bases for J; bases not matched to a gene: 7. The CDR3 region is CASSQDLRLAGGDTQYF. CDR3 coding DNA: TGCGCCAGCAGCCAAGACCTAAGGCTAGCGGGAGGAGATACGCAGTATTTT.

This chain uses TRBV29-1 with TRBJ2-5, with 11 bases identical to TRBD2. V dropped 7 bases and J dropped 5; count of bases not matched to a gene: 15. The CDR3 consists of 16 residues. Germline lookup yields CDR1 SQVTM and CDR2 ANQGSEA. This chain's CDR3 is CSGSLVAGGPGETQYF. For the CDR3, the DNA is TGCAGCGGATCGCTCGTAGCGGGGGGGCCTGGTGAGACCCAGTACTTC.

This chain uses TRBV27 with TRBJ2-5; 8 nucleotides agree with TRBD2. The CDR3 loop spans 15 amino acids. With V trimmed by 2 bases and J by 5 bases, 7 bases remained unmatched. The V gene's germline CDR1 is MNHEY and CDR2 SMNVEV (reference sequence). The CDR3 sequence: CASSLGIRGGETQYF. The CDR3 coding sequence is TGTGCCAGCAGTTTAGGCATCCGGGGGGGGGAGACCCAGTACTTC.

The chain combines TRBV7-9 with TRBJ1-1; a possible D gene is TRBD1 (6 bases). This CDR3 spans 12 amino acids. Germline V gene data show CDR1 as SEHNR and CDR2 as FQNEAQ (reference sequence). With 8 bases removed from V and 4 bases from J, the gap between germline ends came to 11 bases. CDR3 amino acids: CASGGSGTEAFF. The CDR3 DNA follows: TGTGCCAGCGGGGGCTCCGGCACTGAAGCTTTCTTT.

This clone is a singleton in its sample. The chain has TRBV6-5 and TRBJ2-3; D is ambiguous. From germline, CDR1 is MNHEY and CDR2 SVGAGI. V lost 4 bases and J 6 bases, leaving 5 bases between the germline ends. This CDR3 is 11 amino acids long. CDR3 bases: TGTGCCAGCAGTTCCCGGGATACGCAGTATTTT. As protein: CASSSRDTQYF.

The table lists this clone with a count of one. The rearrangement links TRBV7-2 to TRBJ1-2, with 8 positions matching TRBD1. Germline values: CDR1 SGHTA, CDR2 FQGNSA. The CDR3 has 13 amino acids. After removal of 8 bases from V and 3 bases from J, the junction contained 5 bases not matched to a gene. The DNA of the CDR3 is TGTGCCAGCGGGACAGGATGGGACTATGGCTACACCTTC. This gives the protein CASGTGWDYGYTF.

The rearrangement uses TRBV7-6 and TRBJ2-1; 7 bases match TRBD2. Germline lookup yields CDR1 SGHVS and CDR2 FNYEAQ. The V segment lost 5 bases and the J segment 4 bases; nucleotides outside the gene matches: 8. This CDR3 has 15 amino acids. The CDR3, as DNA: TGTGCCAGCAGCCCCGGGGGGATGGGATACAATGAGCAGTTCTTC. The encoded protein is CASSPGGMGYNEQFF.

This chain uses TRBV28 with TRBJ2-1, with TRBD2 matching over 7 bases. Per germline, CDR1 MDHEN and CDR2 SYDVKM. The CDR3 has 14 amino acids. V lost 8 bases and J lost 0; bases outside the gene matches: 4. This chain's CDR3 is CASCGGGSYNEQFF. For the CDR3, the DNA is TGTGCCAGCTGTGGGGGGGGCTCCTACAATGAGCAGTTCTTC.

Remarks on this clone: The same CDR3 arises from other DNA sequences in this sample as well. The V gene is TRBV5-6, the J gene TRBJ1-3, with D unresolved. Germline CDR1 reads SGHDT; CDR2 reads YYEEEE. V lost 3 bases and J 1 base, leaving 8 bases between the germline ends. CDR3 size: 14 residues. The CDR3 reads CASSSGTSGNTIYF. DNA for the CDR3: TGTGCCAGCAGCTCTGGTACATCTGGAAACACCATATATTTT.

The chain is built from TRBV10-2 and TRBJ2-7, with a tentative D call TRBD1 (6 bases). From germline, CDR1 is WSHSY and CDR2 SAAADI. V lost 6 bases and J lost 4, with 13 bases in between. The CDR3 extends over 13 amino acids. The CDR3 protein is CASSPRGIYEQYF. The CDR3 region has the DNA TGCGCCAGCAGCCCCAGGGGAATTTACGAGCAGTACTTC.

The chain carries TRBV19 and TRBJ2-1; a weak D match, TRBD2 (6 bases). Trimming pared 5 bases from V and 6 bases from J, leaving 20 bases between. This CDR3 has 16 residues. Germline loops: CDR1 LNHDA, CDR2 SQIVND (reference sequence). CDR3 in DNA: TGTGCCAGTAGTTGGGTGGGGACTCCCTATTCCAATGAGCAGTTCTTC. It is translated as CASSWVGTPYSNEQFF.

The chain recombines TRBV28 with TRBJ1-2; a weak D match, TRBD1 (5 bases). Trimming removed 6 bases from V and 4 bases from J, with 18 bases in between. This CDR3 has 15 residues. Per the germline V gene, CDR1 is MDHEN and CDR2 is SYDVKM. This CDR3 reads CASSPGHFLLYGYTF. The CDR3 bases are TGTGCCAGCAGCCCTGGACACTTCCTACTCTATGGCTACACCTTC.

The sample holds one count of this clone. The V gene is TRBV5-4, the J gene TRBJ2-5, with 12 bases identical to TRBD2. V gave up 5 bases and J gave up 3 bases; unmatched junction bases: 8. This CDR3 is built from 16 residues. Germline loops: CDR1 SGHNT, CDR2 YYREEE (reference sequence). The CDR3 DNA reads TGTGCCAGCAGTATGACAGGACTAGCGGGAAAAGAGACCCAGTACTTC. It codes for CASSMTGLAGKETQYF.

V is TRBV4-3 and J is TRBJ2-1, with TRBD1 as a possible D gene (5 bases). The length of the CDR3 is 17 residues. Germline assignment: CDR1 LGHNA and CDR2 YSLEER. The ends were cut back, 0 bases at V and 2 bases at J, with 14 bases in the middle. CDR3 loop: CASSQEAAGPTYNEQFF. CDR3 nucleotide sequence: TGCGCCAGCAGCCAAGAGGCGGCAGGGCCGACCTACAATGAGCAGTTCTTC.

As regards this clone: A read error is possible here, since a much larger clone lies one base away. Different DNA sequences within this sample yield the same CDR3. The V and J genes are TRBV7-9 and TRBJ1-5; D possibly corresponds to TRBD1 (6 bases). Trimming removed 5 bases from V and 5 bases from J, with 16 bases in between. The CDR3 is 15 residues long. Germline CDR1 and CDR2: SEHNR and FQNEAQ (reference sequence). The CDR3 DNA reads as TGTGCCAGCAGCCTGGACAGAGGGCTTTATCAGCCCCAGCATTTT. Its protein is CASSLDRGLYQPQHF.

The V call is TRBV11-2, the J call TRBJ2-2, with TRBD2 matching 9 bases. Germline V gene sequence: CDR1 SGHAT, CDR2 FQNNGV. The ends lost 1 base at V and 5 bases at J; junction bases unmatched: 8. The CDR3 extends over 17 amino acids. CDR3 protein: CASSLAAGGPATGELFF. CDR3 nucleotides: TGTGCCAGCAGCTTAGCTGCGGGGGGGCCGGCAACCGGGGAGCTGTTTTTT.

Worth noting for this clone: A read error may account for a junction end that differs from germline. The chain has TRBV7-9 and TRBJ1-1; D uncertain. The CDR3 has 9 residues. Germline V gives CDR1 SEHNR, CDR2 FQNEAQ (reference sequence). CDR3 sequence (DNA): TGCGTCCTAGGAGAGGGAACTTTCTTT. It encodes CVLGEGTFF. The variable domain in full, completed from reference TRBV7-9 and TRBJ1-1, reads DTGVSQNPRHKITKRGQNVTFRCDPISEHNRLYWYRQTLGQGPEFLTYFQNEAQLEKSRLLSDRFSAERPKGSFSTLEIQRTEQGDSAMYLCVLGEGTFFGQGTRLTVV.

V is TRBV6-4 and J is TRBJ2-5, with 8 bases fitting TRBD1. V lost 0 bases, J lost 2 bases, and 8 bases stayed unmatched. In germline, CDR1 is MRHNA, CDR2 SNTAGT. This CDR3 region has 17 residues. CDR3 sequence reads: CASSDSILGQGQETQYF. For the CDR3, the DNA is TGTGCCAGCAGTGACTCGATTCTCGGACAGGGTCAAGAGACCCAGTACTTC.

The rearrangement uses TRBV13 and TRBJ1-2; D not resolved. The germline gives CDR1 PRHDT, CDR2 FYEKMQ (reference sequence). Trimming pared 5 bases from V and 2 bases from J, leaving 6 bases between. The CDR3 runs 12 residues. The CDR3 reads CASSPRNYGYTF. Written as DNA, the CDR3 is TGTGCCAGCAGCCCCCGGAACTATGGCTACACCTTC.

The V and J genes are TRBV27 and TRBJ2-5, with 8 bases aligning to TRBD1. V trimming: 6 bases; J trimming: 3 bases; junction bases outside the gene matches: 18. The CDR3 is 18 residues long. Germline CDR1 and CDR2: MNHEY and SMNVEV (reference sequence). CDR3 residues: CASSPMTGAASEKETQYF. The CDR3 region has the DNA TGTGCCAGCAGCCCCATGACAGGGGCGGCTAGCGAGAAAGAGACCCAGTACTTC.

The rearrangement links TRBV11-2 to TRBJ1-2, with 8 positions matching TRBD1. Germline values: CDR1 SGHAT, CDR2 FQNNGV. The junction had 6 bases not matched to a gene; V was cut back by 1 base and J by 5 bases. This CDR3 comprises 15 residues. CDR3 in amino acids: CASSLAGQAGYGYTF. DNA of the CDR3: TGTGCCAGCAGCTTAGCGGGACAGGCGGGGTATGGCTACACCTTC.

The CDR3 spells CASSSSGRGGQETQYF. The CDR3 DNA follows: TGTGCCAGCAGTAGCAGCGGGAGGGGAGGACAAGAGACCCAGTACTTC. This sequence joins TRBV7-3 and TRBJ2-5; TRBD2 agrees at 10 bases. This CDR3 is 16 amino acids long. J was trimmed by 2 bases and V by 6 bases; bases with no gene match: 9. Germline V gives CDR1 SGHTA, CDR2 FQGTGA.

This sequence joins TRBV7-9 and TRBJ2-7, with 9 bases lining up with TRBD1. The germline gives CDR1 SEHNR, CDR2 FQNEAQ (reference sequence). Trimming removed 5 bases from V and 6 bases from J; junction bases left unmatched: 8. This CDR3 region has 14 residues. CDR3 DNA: TGTGCCAGCAGCGAACCGGGACAGGGTCGCGAGCAGTACTTC. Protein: CASSEPGQGREQYF.

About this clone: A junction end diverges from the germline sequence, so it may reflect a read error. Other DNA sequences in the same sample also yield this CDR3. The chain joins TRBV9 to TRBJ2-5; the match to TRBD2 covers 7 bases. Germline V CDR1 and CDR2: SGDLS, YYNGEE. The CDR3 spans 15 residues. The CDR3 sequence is CASSVGLAAGETQYF. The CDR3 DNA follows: TGTGCTAGCAGCGTAGGGCTAGCGGCAGGAGAGACCCAGTACTTC.